Each of the 18 T cell receptor beta chains below was sequenced from the same sample in a study of blood T cell repertoires in COVID-19. Profiled with immunoSEQ multiplex PCR; TCRdb holds only in-frame clones, not every one. The data show more than 300,000 clones, around 86% seen once. The sample comprised PBMCs or T cells enriched from blood (not recorded which). The origin of the receptors is a woman younger than 30 who had recovered from COVID-19.

V gene TRBV5-4 combines with J gene TRBJ2-1; TRBD1 aligns across 10 bases. Germline V gene lookup returns CDR1 SGHNT and CDR2 YYREEE (reference sequence). This CDR3 has 15 amino acids. V lost 0 bases to trimming and J lost 4 bases; unmatched junction nucleotides: 1. In DNA, the CDR3 is TGTGCCAGCAGCTTGGGGACAGGGGGTTACAATGAGCAGTTCTTC. It translates to CASSLGTGGYNEQFF.

This clone has just one count. The CDR3 reads CASSPGGDGYTF. As DNA, the CDR3 is TGTGCCAGCAGCCCAGGGGGAGATGGCTACACCTTC. The V gene is TRBV7-9, the J gene TRBJ1-2, with 7 bases matching TRBD1. With 5 bases clipped from V and 6 bases from J, the junction kept 3 bases outside the gene matches. This CDR3 comprises 12 residues. Looked up from germline, CDR1 is SEHNR and CDR2 is FQNEAQ (reference sequence).

The chain combines TRBV3-1 (or the pseudogene TRBV3-2) with TRBJ1-4; TRBD1 might be the D (5 bases). Germline lookup yields CDR1 LGHDT and CDR2 YNNKEL (reference sequence). The V and J ends lost 0 bases and 8 bases respectively, with 16 bases between them. The CDR3 runs 16 residues. The CDR3, as DNA: TGTGCCAGCAGCCAAGATCTATCTCAGGGAAGGGAAAAACTGTTTTTT. It yields the protein CASSQDLSQGREKLFF.

The V call is TRBV3-1 (or the pseudogene TRBV3-2), the J call TRBJ2-2; D remains ambiguous. This CDR3 is 14 amino acids long. Trimming shortened V by 1 base and J by 4 bases, and 7 bases separated the two germline ends. Per germline, CDR1 LGHDT and CDR2 YNNKEL (reference sequence). The CDR3 is CASSQAFGTGELFF. CDR3 nucleotide sequence: TGTGCCAGCAGCCAAGCCTTCGGCACCGGGGAGCTGTTTTTT.

The rearrangement joins TRBV13 to TRBJ1-2, with unresolved D. This CDR3 spans 14 amino acids. Germline V CDR1 and CDR2: PRHDT, FYEKMQ (reference sequence). Trimming took 5 bases from V and 0 from J, leaving 10 bases between them. CDR3 residues: CASSLVVANYGYTF. CDR3 nucleotide sequence: TGTGCCAGCAGCCTAGTCGTCGCTAACTATGGCTACACCTTC.

The gene calls are TRBV19 and TRBJ1-5, with D maybe TRBD1 (5 bases). Germline values: CDR1 LNHDA, CDR2 SQIVND (reference sequence). Trimming stripped 4 bases from V and 4 bases from J, with 20 bases between. The length of the CDR3 is 17 residues. This CDR3 reads CASSRSGAPVRNQPQHF. The DNA of the CDR3 is TGTGCCAGTAGTAGGTCTGGGGCGCCAGTGAGAAATCAGCCCCAGCATTTT.

The V gene is TRBV7-2, the J gene TRBJ1-4, with unresolved D. V lost 2 bases and J 3 bases, leaving 10 bases between the germline ends. Germline V gene data show CDR1 as SGHTA and CDR2 as FQGNSA. The CDR3 runs to 15 residues. The CDR3 sequence: CASSLNRGSNEKLFF. The DNA for the CDR3 is TGTGCCAGCAGCTTAAACCGGGGTTCTAATGAAAAACTGTTTTTT.

This clone showed up just once. The V call is TRBV7-9, the J call TRBJ2-5; D call uncertain. Trimming removed 1 base at V and 7 bases at J, with 7 bases between. Germline CDR1 reads SEHNR; CDR2 reads FQNEAQ (reference sequence). The CDR3 totals 12 residues. The CDR3: CASSLDLVTQYF. As DNA, the CDR3 is TGTGCCAGCAGCTTAGACCTAGTGACCCAGTACTTC.

About this clone itself: At the DNA level, this CDR3 is encoded by other sequences in the same sample as well. The V call is TRBV28, the J call TRBJ2-3; 11 nucleotides align to TRBD2. The CDR3 spans 15 residues. Germline V gives CDR1 MDHEN, CDR2 SYDVKM. V was clipped by 5 bases and J by 5 bases; unmatched bases: 6. The CDR3 DNA is TGTGCCAGCAGTCGTAGCGGGGGGGCGAGAGATACGCAGTATTTT. Amino acids: CASSRSGGARDTQYF. Supplemented by reference TRBV28 and TRBJ2-3, the full variable domain reads DVKVTQSSRYLVKRTGEKVFLECVQDMDHENMFWYRQDPGLGLRLIYFSYDVKMKEKGDIPEGYSVSREKKERFSLILESASTNQTSMYLCASSRSGGARDTQYFGPGTRLTVL.

J is TRBJ1-6 and V is TRBV7-2; possibly TRBD1 for D (5 bases). The V and J ends lost 4 bases and 13 bases respectively, with 14 bases between them. The CDR3 consists of 13 residues. Germline V lookup: CDR1 SGHTA, CDR2 FQGNSA. CDR3 amino acids: CASSSHQGIPLHF. As DNA, the CDR3 is TGTGCCAGCAGCTCCCACCAGGGCATTCCCCTCCACTTT.

This clone has more than one count but fewer than ten. The V and J genes are TRBV4-2 and TRBJ1-2; maybe TRBD1 (5 bases). The length of the CDR3 is 16 residues. Looked up from germline, CDR1 is LGHNA and CDR2 is YNFKEQ. V shed 1 base and J shed 6 bases, with 18 bases lying between them. The chain's CDR3 is CASSQVIKGRGDGYTF. CDR3 sequence (DNA): TGTGCCAGCAGCCAAGTTATCAAGGGGAGGGGCGATGGCTACACCTTC.

This clone appeared once. The chain recombines TRBV6-4 with TRBJ1-4; 8 bases line up with TRBD1. CDR3 length equals 15 residues. The V segment lost 6 bases and the J segment 7 bases; nucleotides outside the gene matches: 10. Germline-derived CDR1 and CDR2 are MRHNA and SNTAGT. CDR3 DNA: TGTGCCAGCAGACTCCCCCGGGACAGGACTGAAAAACTGTTTTTT. It yields the protein CASRLPRDRTEKLFF.

The chain links TRBV5-1 to TRBJ2-7, with D possibly matching TRBD1 (7 bases). V lost 7 bases and J 5 bases, leaving 13 bases between the germline ends. Per the germline V gene, CDR1 is SGHRS and CDR2 is YFSETQ. This CDR3 comprises 12 residues. CDR3 bases: TGCGCCAGCGCGACAGGGAGGAACGAGCAGTACTTC. Protein product: CASATGRNEQYF.

This chain connects TRBV29-1 to TRBJ1-2; 8 positions agree with TRBD1. Germline-derived CDR1 and CDR2 are SQVTM and ANQGSEA. There are 12 residues in the CDR3. The J segment lost 7 bases and the V segment lost 6 bases, leaving 7 bases of the junction unmatched. CDR3 sequence reads: CSVAGTGFGYTF. DNA for the CDR3: TGCAGCGTAGCCGGGACAGGCTTTGGCTACACCTTC.

The chain couples TRBV5-6 to TRBJ2-7, with 7 bases identical to TRBD1. CDR3 length: 14 residues. The germline V gene has CDR1 SGHDT and CDR2 YYEEEE. V was clipped by 0 bases and J by 3 bases; unmatched bases: 3. The CDR3 coding sequence is TGTGCCAGCAGCTTGGAGCCAGGGGGCTACGAGCAGTACTTC. As protein: CASSLEPGGYEQYF.

The chain joins TRBV3-1 (or the pseudogene TRBV3-2) to TRBJ2-7; TRBD2 might be the D (6 bases). The CDR3 loop spans 14 amino acids. The V end was cut by 1 base, the J end by 3 bases, with 10 bases between. CDR1 and CDR2 (germline): LGHDT, YNNKEL (reference sequence). Here the CDR3 DNA reads TGTGCCAGCAGCCAAGCGGGACTGATCTACGAGCAGTACTTC. Amino acid sequence: CASSQAGLIYEQYF.

The chain uses TRBV4-1 and TRBJ1-1; tentative D call: TRBD1 (5 bases). This CDR3 region has 14 residues. V was pared by 1 base and J by 1 base, with 7 bases between. Germline assignment: CDR1 MGHRA and CDR2 YSYEKL. The CDR3 sequence is CASSQGGENTEAFF. CDR3 sequence (DNA): TGCGCCAGCAGCCAAGGGGGGGAGAACACTGAAGCTTTCTTT.

The chain combines TRBV19 with TRBJ2-3; perhaps TRBD2 as D (6 bases). This CDR3 is 16 amino acids long. The V gene's germline CDR1 is LNHDA and CDR2 SQIVND (reference sequence). The V and J ends lost 3 bases and 5 bases respectively, with 18 bases between them. As DNA, the CDR3 is TGTGCCAGTAGTATGGTACTAGCCCGCGAACTAGATACGCAGTATTTT. This codes for CASSMVLARELDTQYF.